This T cell receptor (beta chain) was identified in a study of T-cell memory formation after mild COVID-19. Study as a whole: Clustering of TCRs was largely donor specific. Broader study findings: There was a balanced CD4/CD8 profile in clones contracting day 15 to 85, and later expanders leaned CD4+. Shrinking CD4+ clones were chiefly CM and EM; CD8+ ones were chiefly EMRA.

This CDR3 has 16 amino acids. The V end was cut by 0 bases, the J end by 8 bases, with 17 bases between. In germline, CDR1 is KGHSH, CDR2 LQKENI. Constant-segment primers and 5'RACE yielded cDNA libraries for TCR alpha and TCR beta, each carrying sample barcodes and UMIs. Using its own MiXCR run on the 5' RACE reads, TCRdb lists one record per CDR3 protein. The data show roughly 260,000 distinct CDR3 sequences, roughly 17% seen once. There are a few counts of this clonotype. Its antigen is not known. The source is a man between 18 and 29 years old who had mild COVID-19 (a few samples of this study predate the infection). Cell type and time point are not known. Sequencing was done on a sample of PBMCs or a T cell subset sorted from them (not recorded which). V and J are TRBV18 and TRBJ2-1, with a tentative D call TRBD1 (6 bases). Here the CDR3 DNA reads TGTGCCAGCTCACCACCTTCCGGCATGAGGGGGTATGAGCAGTTCTTC. It yields the protein CASSPPSGMRGYEQFF.